This T cell receptor beta chain originates from a study of blood T cell repertoires in COVID-19. This table comes from immunoSEQ multiplex PCR, and its TCRdb copy is limited to in-frame clones, with some not included. This sample has some 140,000 clones; 84% occur once, and the top ten carry about 5.5%. In germline, CDR1 is SQVTM, CDR2 ANQGSEA. Losses at the gene ends were 5 bases for V and 3 bases for J; bases not matched to a gene: 7. The CDR3 is 14 amino acids. Sequenced material: PBMCs or T cells enriched from blood (not recorded which). The chain carries TRBV29-1 and TRBJ2-4; 7 bases are a match to TRBD1. The sequence derives from a man aged 40-49 years with acute COVID-19. The CDR3 loop reads CSVRLGDSKNIQYF. In DNA, the CDR3 is TGCAGCGTTCGGTTGGGGGACAGCAAAAACATTCAGTACTTC.